These 7 T cell receptor beta chains were sequenced from one sample in a study of blood T cell repertoires in COVID-19. Only in-frame clones appear in the TCRdb table, and some are missing; sequencing was by immunoSEQ multiplex PCR. The sample yields about 230,000 clones, around 80% seen once. Sample: peripheral blood. These receptors were collected from a man between 35 and 55 years old with acute or convalescent COVID-19.

The chain recombines TRBV2 with TRBJ2-1; the match to TRBD2 covers 9 bases. Trimming at V came to 4 bases and at J to 0 bases, leaving 16 bases not matched to a gene. The CDR3 loop spans 20 amino acids. The germline V gene encodes CDR1 SNHLY and CDR2 FYNNEI. The CDR3 nucleotides read TGTGCCAGCAGTGTTGGCAGACTAGCGGTCGGAAGGAGCTCCTACAATGAGCAGTTCTTC. Its protein is CASSVGRLAVGRSSYNEQFF.

The chain carries TRBV7-2 and TRBJ2-7; no clear D. Trimming left V 0 bases short and J 4 bases short, with 7 bases between. The germline V gene encodes CDR1 SGHTA and CDR2 FQGNSA. The CDR3 consists of 13 residues. The CDR3 reads CASSLAIRYEQYF. The CDR3 bases are TGTGCCAGCAGCTTAGCGATTAGATACGAGCAGTACTTC.

The V call is TRBV5-1, the J call TRBJ2-5; the match to TRBD2 covers 9 bases. CDR3 size: 16 residues. Germline CDR1 and CDR2: SGHRS and YFSETQ. V shed 0 bases, J shed 0 bases, and the junction held 3 bases outside the gene matches. CDR3 residues: CASSLGLAVYQETQYF. CDR3 coding DNA: TGCGCCAGCAGCTTGGGACTAGCGGTGTACCAAGAGACCCAGTACTTC.

The V call is TRBV15, the J call TRBJ1-5; TRBD1 agrees at 9 bases. CDR1 LNHNV and CDR2 YYDKDF come from the germline V gene (reference sequence). Trimming cost V 0 bases and J 4 bases; bases outside gene matches: 7. This CDR3 spans 17 amino acids. CDR3 bases: TGTGCCACCAGCAGAGATATTTGGACAGGGGCAAATCAGCCCCAGCATTTT. It is translated as CATSRDIWTGANQPQHF.

This chain connects TRBV5-1 to TRBJ1-6, with 7 bases fitting TRBD1. The CDR3 has 17 residues. Germline CDR1 and CDR2: SGHRS and YFSETQ. The V and J ends lost 3 bases and 0 bases, in that order; junction bases with no gene match: 6. The CDR3 DNA reads TGCGCCAGCAGCTACGGACAGGCTGGCTCCTATAATTCACCCCTCCACTTT. Protein sequence: CASSYGQAGSYNSPLHF.

This chain uses TRBV14 with TRBJ1-3; D not resolved. This CDR3 comprises 16 residues. Trimming cost V 2 bases and J 0 bases, with 11 bases left between them. From germline, CDR1 is SGHDN and CDR2 FVKESK. The CDR3 spells CASSQTDEGSGNTIYF. CDR3 nucleotide sequence: TGTGCCAGCAGCCAAACGGACGAGGGCTCTGGAAACACCATATATTTT. The whole variable domain, filled in from reference TRBV14 and TRBJ1-3, reads EAGVTQFPSHSVIEKGQTVTLRCDPISGHDNLYWYRRVMGKEIKFLLHFVKESKQDESGMPNNRFLAERTGGTYSTLKVQPAELEDSGVYFCASSQTDEGSGNTIYFGEGSWLTVV.

This rearrangement joins TRBV10-3 to TRBJ2-1; 11 nucleotides agree with TRBD2. CDR3 size: 15 residues. Germline V lookup: CDR1 ENHRY, CDR2 SYGVKD. V was clipped by 10 bases and J by 4 bases; unmatched bases: 9. The CDR3 DNA reads TGTGCCACATCCCCGGGACTAGCGGTTTACAATGAGCAGTTCTTC. As protein: CATSPGLAVYNEQFF.